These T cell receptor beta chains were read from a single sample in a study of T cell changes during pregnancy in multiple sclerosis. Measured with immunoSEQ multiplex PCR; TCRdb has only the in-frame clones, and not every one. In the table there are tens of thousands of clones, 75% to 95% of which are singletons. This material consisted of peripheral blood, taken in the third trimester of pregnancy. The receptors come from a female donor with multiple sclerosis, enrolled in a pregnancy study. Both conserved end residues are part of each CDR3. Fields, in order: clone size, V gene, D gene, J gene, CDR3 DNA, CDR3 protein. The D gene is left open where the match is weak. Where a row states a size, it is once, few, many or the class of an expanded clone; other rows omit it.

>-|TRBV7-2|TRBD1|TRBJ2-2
TGTGCCAGCAGCTTGCGGGACAGGGGCTTTCCCGGGGAGCTGTTTTTT
CASSLRDRGFPGELFF
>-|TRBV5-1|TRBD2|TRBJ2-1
TGCGCCAGCAGCCCCGATAGCGGGAGGGCCTACAATGAGCAGTTCTTC
CASSPDSGRAYNEQFF
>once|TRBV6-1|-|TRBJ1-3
TGTGCCAGCAGTGACAGGGCTATCAACACCATATATTTT
CASSDRAINTIYF
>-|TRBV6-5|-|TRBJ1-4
TGTGCCAGCAGCCGACAGGAAAACGAAAAACTGTTTTTT
CASSRQENEKLFF
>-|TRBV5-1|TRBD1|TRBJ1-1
TGCGCCAGCAGCTGGACAGGCCAGAAAACTGAAGCTTTCTTT
CASSWTGQKTEAFF
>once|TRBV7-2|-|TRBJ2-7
TGTGCCAGCAGCTACGCGAGGCAGGGAATCTACGAGCAGTACTTC
CASSYARQGIYEQYF
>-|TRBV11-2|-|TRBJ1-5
TGTGCCAGCAGCCGAGGGGGGGTGAATCAGCCCCAGCATTTT
CASSRGGVNQPQHF
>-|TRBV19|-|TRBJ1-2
TGTGCCAGTAACCCTAAAGCGGGCTATGGCTACACCTTC
CASNPKAGYGYTF
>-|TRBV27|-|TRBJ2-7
TGTGCCAGCAGTCCCCACCCCCGGGAACTCTCCTACGAGCAGTACTTC
CASSPHPRELSYEQYF
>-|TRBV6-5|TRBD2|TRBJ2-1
TGTGCCAGCAGCACCGGGACTAGCTTCTACAATGAGCAGTTCTTC
CASSTGTSFYNEQFF
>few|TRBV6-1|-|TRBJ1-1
TGTGCCAGCACTGATGGGACACCTATGAACACTGAAGCTTTCTTT
CASTDGTPMNTEAFF
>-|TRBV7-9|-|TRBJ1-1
TGTGCCAGCAGCTTAGAGTGGGCGAACACTGAAGCTTTCTTT
CASSLEWANTEAFF
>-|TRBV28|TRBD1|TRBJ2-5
TGTGCCAGCAGTTCGGGACAGCAAGAGACCCAGTACTTC
CASSSGQQETQYF
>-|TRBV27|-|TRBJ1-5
TGTGCCAGCAGTTTATTACGGGGAGGCAATCAGCCCCAGCATTTT
CASSLLRGGNQPQHF
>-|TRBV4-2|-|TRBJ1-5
TGTGCCAGCAGCCAAGATGAGAATCAGCCCCAGCATTTT
CASSQDENQPQHF
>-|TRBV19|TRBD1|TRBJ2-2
TGTGCCAGTAGTGTTGGACAGGGACTCACCGGGGAGCTGTTTTTT
CASSVGQGLTGELFF
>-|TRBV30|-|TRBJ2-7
TGTGCCTGGAGGTTAGGGCAGGGCAAGCAGTACTTC
CAWRLGQGKQYF
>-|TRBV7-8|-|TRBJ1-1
TGTGCCAGCAGTCGACAGAGAATGAACACTGAAGCTTTCTTT
CASSRQRMNTEAFF
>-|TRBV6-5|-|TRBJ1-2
TGTGCCAGCGGACCAGGGGTCAACTATGGCTACACCTTC
CASGPGVNYGYTF
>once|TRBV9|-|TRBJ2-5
TGTGCCAGCAGCGTAGGGGCGACCGGAGGGGAGACCCAGTACTTC
CASSVGATGGETQYF
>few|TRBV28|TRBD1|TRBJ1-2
TGTGCCAGCAGTTTAGACTCCGGGACAGGGTATTATGGCTACACCTTC
CASSLDSGTGYYGYTF
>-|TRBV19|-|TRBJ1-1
TGTGCCAGTAGTCCACAGACAAACACTGAAGCTTTCTTT
CASSPQTNTEAFF
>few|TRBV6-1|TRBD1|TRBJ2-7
TGTGCCAGCGGCATCGGACAGGGAAACTACGAGCAGTACTTC
CASGIGQGNYEQYF
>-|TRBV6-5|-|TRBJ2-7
TGTGCCAGCAGTTACCTCGCAGGCACGGTCTCCTACGAGCAGTACTTC
CASSYLAGTVSYEQYF
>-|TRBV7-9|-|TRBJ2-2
TGTGCGCCGGGAGAGGGCACCGGGGAGCTGTTTTTT
CAPGEGTGELFF
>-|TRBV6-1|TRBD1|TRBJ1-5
TGTGCCAGCAGTGAAGGACAGGGCCCGGGCAATCAGCCCCAGCATTTT
CASSEGQGPGNQPQHF
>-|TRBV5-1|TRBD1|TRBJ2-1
TGCGCCAGCAGGCAGGAACAGGGGTGGAATGAGCAGTTCTTC
CASRQEQGWNEQFF
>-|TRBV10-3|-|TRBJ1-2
TGTGCCATCAGTCTACAGAGTTACTATGGCTACACCTTC
CAISLQSYYGYTF
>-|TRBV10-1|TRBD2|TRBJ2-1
TGCGCCAGCAGTGAGGGGCTAGCGGGAGCGTTCTCCTACAATGAGCAGTTCTTC
CASSEGLAGAFSYNEQFF
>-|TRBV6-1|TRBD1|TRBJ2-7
TGTGCCACCCAGCTCGGGACAGGGGCCTACGAGCAGTACTTC
CATQLGTGAYEQYF
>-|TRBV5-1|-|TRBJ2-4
TGCGCCAGCAGCTTGGGACTACGGGATGGCAAAAACATTCAGTACTTC
CASSLGLRDGKNIQYF
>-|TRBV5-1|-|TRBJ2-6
TGCGCCAGCAGCTCAGGGGCTGGGGCCAACGTCCTGACTTTC
CASSSGAGANVLTF
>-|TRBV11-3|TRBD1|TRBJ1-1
TGTGCCAGCAGCCCTGACAGGGGAAGGGACACTGAAGCTTTCTTT
CASSPDRGRDTEAFF
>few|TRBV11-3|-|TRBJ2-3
TGTGCCAGCAGCTTAAGTCGGACAGATACGCAGTATTTT
CASSLSRTDTQYF
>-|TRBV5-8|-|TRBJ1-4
TGTGCCAGCAGCCCGGGTCTCTACCAGGGAAAACTGTTTTTT
CASSPGLYQGKLFF
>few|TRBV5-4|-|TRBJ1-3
TGTGCCAGCAGCGACTGGTCTGACAGCACATCTGGAAACACCATATATTTT
CASSDWSDSTSGNTIYF
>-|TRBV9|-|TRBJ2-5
TGTGCCAGCAGCGTAGCTTATGGGGAGGAGACCCAGTACTTC
CASSVAYGEETQYF
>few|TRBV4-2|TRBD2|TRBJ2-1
TGTGCCAGCAGCCAAGATATAGCGGGGGGCCGGAATGAGCAGTTCTTC
CASSQDIAGGRNEQFF
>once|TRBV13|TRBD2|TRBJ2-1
TGTGCCAGCAGCCAGACTAGCGAGTACAATGAACAGTTCTTC
CASSQTSEYNEQFF
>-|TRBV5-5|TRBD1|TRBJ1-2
TGTGCCAGCAGCTCCTCCGGGACAGGCAAGGGCTATGGCTACACCTTC
CASSSSGTGKGYGYTF
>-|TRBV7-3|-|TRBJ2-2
TGTGCCAGCAGCTTTGAGAAGACCGGGGAGCTGTTTTTT
CASSFEKTGELFF
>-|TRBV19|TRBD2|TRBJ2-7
TGTGCCAGTAGTATAGGCGGGAGCCCTTCTTACGAGCAGTACTTC
CASSIGGSPSYEQYF
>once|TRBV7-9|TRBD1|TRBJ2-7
TGTGCCAGCAGCCTCCCGACAGGGGGCGGGAGATTC
CASSLPTGGGRF
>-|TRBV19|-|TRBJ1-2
TGTGCCAGTAGTATAGGCGACAGACACTCCTATGGCTACACCTTC
CASSIGDRHSYGYTF
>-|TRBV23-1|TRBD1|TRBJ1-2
TGCGCCAGCAGTCAATCTTCAGACAGGGCCTCATCAATTGACTACACCTTC
CASSQSSDRASSIDYTF
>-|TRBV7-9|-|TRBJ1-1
TGTGCCAGCAGCTTAGACGGACACCCGAACACTGAAGCTTTCTTT
CASSLDGHPNTEAFF
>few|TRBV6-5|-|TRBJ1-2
TGTGCCAGCAGCCTTCGGGGGAACTATGGCTACACCTTC
CASSLRGNYGYTF
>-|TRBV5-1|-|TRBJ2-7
TGCGCCAGCAGCTTGGTACAGGCCACCTACGAGCAGTACTTC
CASSLVQATYEQYF
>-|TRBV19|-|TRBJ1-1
TGTGCCAGTAGGGAGGCCGGGACACTGAACACTGAAGCTTTCTTT
CASREAGTLNTEAFF